The clone carrying this T cell receptor beta chain was found a few times. This sample is part of a study of T cells in Graves' hyperthyroidism and ophthalmopathy. Deletions cut 0 bases from V and 2 bases from J, with 6 bases between. Looked up from germline, CDR1 is SGHRS and CDR2 is YFSETQ. The CDR3 is 14 residues long. Hyperthyroidism had been newly diagnosed in patients aged 18 to 65, and its duration was under 2 months. Diagnoses were established using clinical symptoms, serum thyroxine and TRAb, thyroid ultrasound and orbital computed tomography. Amplified TCR beta CDR3 regions derived from RNA transcripts. HTBI primers were used for first-round RT-PCR of the TCR CDR3. TCRdb ran MiXCR on the multiplex PCR reads and lists one entry per CDR3 protein. The sample shows about 210,000 distinct CDR3 sequences, 15% to 20% of them seen only once.

Sequenced input: blood. The chain links TRBV5-1 to TRBJ1-5; no clear D. This clonotype originated in a man aged 45 to 65 with Graves' hyperthyroidism. The CDR3 sequence is CASSLVAGNQPQHF. CDR3 in DNA: TGCGCCAGCAGCTTGGTTGCGGGCAATCAGCCCCAGCATTTT.